Listed here is a single T cell receptor beta chain. What this receptor recognizes is not known. Base qualities are missing; no much larger clone stands one base away. The entry originates in a study of blood T cell repertoires in COVID-19 (dated by TCRdb to 2018 to 2021). With regard to the full study: The collaborator samples originated in the United States, Italy and Spain and spanned the acute and convalescent phases of COVID-19. Where HLA class I and class II types were available, the types were taken from metadata supplied by the sample provider, not from assay-based typing. Samples were obtained from the ongoing ImmuneRACE study (first 160 participants) and from 1,254 subjects provided by 6 global collaborators. The prospective study material was composed of cDNA or gDNA derived from T cells, B-cell-depleted T cells, or PBMCs. The repertoires were released in a freely available public database meant as a resource for research on the immune response to SARS-CoV-2. Subjects who had been exposed to COVID-19, were actively infected with it, or had recovered from it provided the deeply sampled blood TCRbeta repertoires that made up the dataset. Sample metadata almost always included a de-identified subject ID, COVID-19 status, age in years and sex.

TCRbeta CDR3 regions were amplified from genomic DNA by means of the immunoSEQ Assay, a bias-controlled multiplex PCR. The study's processing was this. The number of nucleated cells in each sample was estimated by amplification of reference gene primers within the assay. To quantify the absolute abundance of each unique TCRbeta CDR3 rearrangement, sequence reads were collapsed and filtered. For each sample, productive Simpson clonality was calculated as the square root of Simpson's diversity index across productive rearrangements. The source is immuneACCESS, and TCRdb retained only in-frame sequences with V and J called. Part of the clones is not carried over; for the studies checked, unresolved V genes explain less than half of this, and the remainder is unexplained. The DNA was the basis for D and trimming; V, J and clone size are from that table. This sample is represented by hundreds of thousands of clones; about 89% of them were singletons. The top ten clonotypes cover under 2% of the sample.

The CDR1 and CDR2 encoded by the germline V gene are SGHVS and FQNEAQ. From the cysteine up to the phenylalanine, the CDR3 has a length of 11 residues. Only the CDR3 part of the read is kept: 33 bases, read in frame from the first base. V is cut by 1 base and J by 14 bases, and the space between the germline ends is 8 bases. Samples from volunteer blood donors who had recovered from COVID-19 were contributed by a second Seattle source. The collaborating institutions used their own protocols to collect whole blood in K2EDTA tubes. Collaborator samples were shipped for TCRbeta analysis as frozen whole blood, isolated PBMCs, or DNA extracted from either sample type. General findings and caveats noted by the study authors: The amount of clinical and demographic metadata varied by source and participant and was provided uncurated.

The chain employs TRBV7-8 and TRBJ2-2, with a weak D call of TRBD1 (5 bases match). Sequenced: peripheral blood. The clonotype comes from a woman in her fifties or sixties who had recovered from COVID-19. The bases read TGTGCCAGCAGCTTAGGGCAGGGACTGTTTTTT. This codes for CASSLGQGLFF.